This is a list of T cell receptor beta chains from one sample in a study of CD4 T cells in relation to SARS-CoV-2 and coronaviruses. Sequencing was performed with immunoSEQ multiplex PCR; in TCRdb, only in-frame clones are kept and a portion is missing. The sample holds about 65,000 clones, 87% seen once. The specimen was memory CD4+ T cells from PBMCs. Receptors were obtained from a human donor in good health. CDR3s include the opening cysteine and the closing phenylalanine or tryptophan. D genes are given only for firm matches. Clone sizes are given selectively: once, few, many, or a class where the clone is expanded.

V: TRBV6-5; D: -; size: -; J: TRBJ1-2; DNA: TGTGCCAGCAGTTATCTTGTCGGCTATGGCTACACCTTC; CDR3: CASSYLVGYGYTF
V: TRBV21-1; D: -; size: -; J: TRBJ1-5; DNA: TGTGCCAGCAGCCGACAGGGGACGGGCAATCAGCCCCAGCATTTT; CDR3: CASSRQGTGNQPQHF
V: TRBV3-1/TRBV3-2; D: TRBD2; size: once; J: TRBJ2-1; DNA: TGTGCCAGCAGCCAAAACGGGAGGGCCCACTACAATGAGCAGTTCTTC; CDR3: CASSQNGRAHYNEQFF
V: TRBV4-3; D: -; size: few; J: TRBJ1-6; DNA: TGCGCCAGCAGCCAAGTCAATTCACCCCTCCACTTT; CDR3: CASSQVNSPLHF
V: TRBV30; D: -; size: few; J: TRBJ1-1; DNA: TGTGCCTGGACACTCTTCATGAACACTGAAGCTTTCTTT; CDR3: CAWTLFMNTEAFF
V: TRBV19; D: TRBD1; size: -; J: TRBJ1-1; DNA: TGTGCCAGTAGCAAATCGACGCCCGGGACAGCAGTTATGAACACTGAAGCTTTCTTT; CDR3: CASSKSTPGTAVMNTEAFF
V: TRBV5-4; D: -; size: -; J: TRBJ1-5; DNA: TGTGCCAGCAGTGAGGGGGGGGGCGTTTTTCAGCCCCAGCATTTT; CDR3: CASSEGGGVFQPQHF
V: TRBV18; D: -; size: few; J: TRBJ2-3; DNA: TGTGCCAGCTCACCAGGTTTAAGCACAGATACGCAGTATTTT; CDR3: CASSPGLSTDTQYF
V: TRBV7-2; D: TRBD1; size: -; J: TRBJ1-3; DNA: TGTGCCAGCAGCTTCGGACAGGGCTCTGGAAACACCATATATTTT; CDR3: CASSFGQGSGNTIYF
V: TRBV18; D: TRBD1; size: few; J: TRBJ1-1; DNA: TGTGCCAGCTCCCCGACAGGGGCCACTGAAGCTTTCTTT; CDR3: CASSPTGATEAFF
V: TRBV5-1; D: -; size: -; J: TRBJ1-5; DNA: TGCGCCAGCAGCTTGGTCCCTCAGAGGGGGAGGATCCAGCCCCAGCATTTT; CDR3: CASSLVPQRGRIQPQHF
V: TRBV19; D: -; size: -; J: TRBJ2-3; DNA: TGTGCCAGTAGTATGGGACGGACTAGCACAGATACGCAGTATTTT; CDR3: CASSMGRTSTDTQYF
V: TRBV5-5; D: TRBD1; size: -; J: TRBJ2-3; DNA: TGTGCCAGCAGCTTGCGCGCCCAGGGGGTGGCAGATACGCAGTATTTT; CDR3: CASSLRAQGVADTQYF
V: TRBV6-6; D: -; size: -; J: TRBJ1-1; DNA: TGTGCCAGCAGTTACTTCCAGGGGTTGAACACTGAAGCTTTCTTT; CDR3: CASSYFQGLNTEAFF
V: TRBV30; D: TRBD2; size: -; J: TRBJ2-1; DNA: TGTGCCGAGCGAACTAGCGGGAGGGTCGGTGAGCAGTTCTTC; CDR3: CAERTSGRVGEQFF
V: TRBV30; D: -; size: -; J: TRBJ1-2; DNA: TGTGCCTGGAGTGCCGGGACTCACTATGGCTACACCTTC; CDR3: CAWSAGTHYGYTF
V: TRBV2; D: -; size: -; J: TRBJ1-6; DNA: TGTGCCAGCAGTGCGGTCAGGGGTAATTCACCCCTCCACTTT; CDR3: CASSAVRGNSPLHF
V: TRBV6-6; D: TRBD1; size: -; J: TRBJ2-2; DNA: TGTGCCAGCAGTTTGGGACAGACCTGGAACACCGGGGAGCTGTTTTTT; CDR3: CASSLGQTWNTGELFF
V: TRBV5-1; D: TRBD2; size: -; J: TRBJ2-3; DNA: TGCGCCAGCAGCTTGGATGCTAGCGGGCCCACAGATACGCAGTATTTT; CDR3: CASSLDASGPTDTQYF
V: TRBV5-1; D: TRBD2; size: -; J: TRBJ2-3; DNA: TGCGCCAGCAGTTCCATAGCGGGGAGTACAGATACGCAGTATTTT; CDR3: CASSSIAGSTDTQYF
V: TRBV7-8; D: -; size: -; J: TRBJ1-2; DNA: TGTGCCAGCAGCTCCCCGTTTGACGAGGGCTACACCTTC; CDR3: CASSSPFDEGYTF
V: TRBV28; D: -; size: -; J: TRBJ1-3; DNA: TGTGCCAGCAGTTGGGGAGGGACACGTACTGGAAACACCATATATTTT; CDR3: CASSWGGTRTGNTIYF
V: TRBV9; D: TRBD2; size: -; J: TRBJ2-1; DNA: TGTGCCAGCAGCGTAGCTAGCGGAAACCTCCCCAATGAGCAGTTCTTC; CDR3: CASSVASGNLPNEQFF
V: TRBV3-1/TRBV3-2; D: TRBD2; size: -; J: TRBJ2-2; DNA: TGTGCCAGCAGCCAAGGACTAGCGGGGGGGCCCGACACCGGGGAGCTGTTTTTT; CDR3: CASSQGLAGGPDTGELFF
V: TRBV20-1; D: -; size: once; J: TRBJ2-5; DNA: TGCAGTGCTAGTCGACCACAGGAGACCCAGTACTTC; CDR3: CSASRPQETQYF
V: TRBV18; D: TRBD1; size: -; J: TRBJ2-3; DNA: TGTGCCAGCTCACCAAGGCAGCCAGGACAGGGGGGCACAGATACGCAGTATTTT; CDR3: CASSPRQPGQGGTDTQYF
V: TRBV9; D: -; size: -; J: TRBJ2-6; DNA: TGTGCCAGCAGCGGAAGGGTGACCTCTGGGGCCAACGTCCTGACTTTC; CDR3: CASSGRVTSGANVLTF
V: TRBV5-1; D: -; size: -; J: TRBJ2-1; DNA: TGCGCCAGCAGCTTGGGCATTGGGCGACTAGACGGTGAGCAGTTCTTC; CDR3: CASSLGIGRLDGEQFF
V: TRBV28; D: TRBD2; size: -; J: TRBJ2-7; DNA: TGTGCCAGCATTTCCCTTCGGGAGGAGACGTACTTC; CDR3: CASISLREETYF
V: TRBV29-1; D: TRBD2; size: once; J: TRBJ2-5; DNA: TGCAGCGTTGGGTGGGGGGGTTCGGGGGAGACCCAGTACTTC; CDR3: CSVGWGGSGETQYF
V: TRBV10-3; D: -; size: -; J: TRBJ2-3; DNA: TGTGCCATCACCGGGACTAGCACAGATACGCAGTATTTT; CDR3: CAITGTSTDTQYF
V: TRBV18; D: TRBD2; size: -; J: TRBJ2-7; DNA: TGTGCCAGCTCACCACGGACTAGCGGAACCTACGAGCAGTACTTC; CDR3: CASSPRTSGTYEQYF
V: TRBV12-3/TRBV12-4; D: TRBD1; size: -; J: TRBJ2-7; DNA: TGTGCCAGCAGGGGGACAGGGTCGGACGAGCAGTACTTC; CDR3: CASRGTGSDEQYF
V: TRBV3-1/TRBV3-2; D: -; size: -; J: TRBJ1-5; DNA: TGTGCCAGCAGTTCACATAGAGATAGCAATCAGCCCCAGCATTTT; CDR3: CASSSHRDSNQPQHF
V: TRBV3-1/TRBV3-2; D: -; size: few; J: TRBJ1-1; DNA: TGTGCCAGCAGCCAGCCCATGAACACTGAAGCTTTCTTT; CDR3: CASSQPMNTEAFF
V: TRBV18; D: -; size: -; J: TRBJ1-1; DNA: TGTGCCAGCTCACGAACCACCCCGCGCACTGAAGCTTTCTTT; CDR3: CASSRTTPRTEAFF
V: TRBV10-2; D: TRBD1; size: -; J: TRBJ2-7; DNA: TGCGCCAGCAGGGGGACAGGGTCCTACGAGCAGTACTTC; CDR3: CASRGTGSYEQYF